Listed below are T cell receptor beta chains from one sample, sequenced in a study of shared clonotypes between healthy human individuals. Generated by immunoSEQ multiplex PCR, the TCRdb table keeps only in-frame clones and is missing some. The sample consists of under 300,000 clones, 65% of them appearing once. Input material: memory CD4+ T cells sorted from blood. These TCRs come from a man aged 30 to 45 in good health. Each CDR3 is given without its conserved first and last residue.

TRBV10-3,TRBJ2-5,AISGDSDQETQY
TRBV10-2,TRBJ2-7,ASSDPGPLRYEQY
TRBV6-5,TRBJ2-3,ATSPMDTQY
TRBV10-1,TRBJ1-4,ASMVWDTTNEKLF
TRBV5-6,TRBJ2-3,ASSLYALAGVTDTQY
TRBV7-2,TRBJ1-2,ASARTGSLYGYT
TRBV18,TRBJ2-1,ASSPPVGTSSYNEQF
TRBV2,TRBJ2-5,ASSEGATRETQY
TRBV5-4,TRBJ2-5,ASSLTSQGGETQY
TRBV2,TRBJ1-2,ASSEPVYGYT
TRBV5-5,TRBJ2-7,ASSLAPSPFEQY
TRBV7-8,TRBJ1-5,ASSLGQGSFNQPQH
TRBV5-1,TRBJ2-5,ASSLGTSGPETQY
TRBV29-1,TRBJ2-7,SVGKGRGQY
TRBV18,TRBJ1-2,ASSPTERTKGSGYT
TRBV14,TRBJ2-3,ASSQGIKGGKSTDTQY
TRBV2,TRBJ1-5,ASSDQRDSRGRNQPQH
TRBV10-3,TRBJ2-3,AISERLGGSTDTQY
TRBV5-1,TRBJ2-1,ASHSPSNEQF
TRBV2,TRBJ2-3,ASSEVLRTSGRKDTQY
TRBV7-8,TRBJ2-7,ASSLLAAYEQY
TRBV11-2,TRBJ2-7,ASSPGLSGYEQY
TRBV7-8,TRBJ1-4,ASSLGRVRPYFEKLF
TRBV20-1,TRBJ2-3,SARADTQY
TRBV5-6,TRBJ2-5,ASSLDGLPFY
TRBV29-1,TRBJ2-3,SVVNRTTDTQY
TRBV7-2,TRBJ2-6,ASSSLLEGANVLT
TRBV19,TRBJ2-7,ASRPTGSDYEQY
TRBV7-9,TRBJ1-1,ASSLEWQVEAF
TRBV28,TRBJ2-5,ASSIRDPKETQY
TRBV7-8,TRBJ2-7,ASSARSGTGSYEQY
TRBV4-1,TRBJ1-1,ASSQDRNTEAF
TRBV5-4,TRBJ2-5,ASGSRGGETQY
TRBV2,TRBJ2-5,ASKGFETQY
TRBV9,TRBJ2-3,ASSENSGSPDTQY
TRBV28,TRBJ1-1,ASSPTEAF
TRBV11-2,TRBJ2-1,ASSKSHSYNEQF
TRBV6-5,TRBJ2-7,AILSLEALYEQY
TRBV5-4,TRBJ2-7,ASSLDKRVYEQY
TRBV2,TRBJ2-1,ASNPDWGSGQGEF
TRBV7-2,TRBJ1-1,ASSLALYRVTEAF
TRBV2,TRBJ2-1,VSSEAANEQF
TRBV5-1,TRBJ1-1,ASGPSPGRSNTEAF
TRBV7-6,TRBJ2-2,ASSSGPRRELF
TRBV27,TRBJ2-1,ASSSIAGGSYNEQF
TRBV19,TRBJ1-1,ASSIDLDTEAF
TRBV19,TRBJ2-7,ASSINSYYEQY
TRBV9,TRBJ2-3,ASSPGDGRPTILTDTQY
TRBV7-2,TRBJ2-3,ASTRGPGESDTQY
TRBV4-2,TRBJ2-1,ASSQDQEGGSYNEQF
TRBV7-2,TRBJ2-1,ASSLGGSRSYNEQF
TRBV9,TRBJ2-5,ASSVVSQGETQY
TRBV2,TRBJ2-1,ASTGRLGSYNEQF
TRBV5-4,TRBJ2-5,ASSLVGNQETQY
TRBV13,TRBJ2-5,ASSSTGRQETQY
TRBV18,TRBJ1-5,ASSPQDSRTRH
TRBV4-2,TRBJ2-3,ASSLSDTQY
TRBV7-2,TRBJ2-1,ASSLGRGVWTTDNEQF
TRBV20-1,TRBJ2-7,GWTDTYEQY
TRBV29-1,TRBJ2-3,SVESSTDTQY